This TCR beta chain originates from a study of long-term antiretroviral therapy in people with HIV. Overall study findings and caveats: Versus controls, repertoires in people with HIV had narrower CDR3 length ranges.

Runs used v3.0 of the immunoSEQ assay and were done at survey level. Roughly 35,000-50,000 T-cell genomes per sample were the sequencing target. The table came from immunoSEQ multiplex PCR; TCRdb's copy has only in-frame clones and leaves some out. Of about 22,000 clones in the sample, around 80% are singletons; the top ten hold about 9%. This clone was detected only a few times. Its antigen is not identified. Germline-derived CDR1 and CDR2 are MGHRA and YSYEKL. V dropped 0 bases and J dropped 5; count of bases not matched to a gene: 10. The CDR3 is 17 amino acids. The sequence was obtained from a woman aged 40-49 years with HIV. The starting material was unsorted PBMCs, obtained 1.2 years after starting antiretroviral therapy. The V call is TRBV4-1, the J call TRBJ1-5; 7 nucleotides agree with TRBD1. The CDR3 region has the DNA TGCGCCAGCAGCCAAGAGGAGGGACAGCTTGATGATCAGCCCCAGCATTTT. Its translation is CASSQEEGQLDDQPQHF.